The clone carrying this T cell receptor beta chain was seen ten or more times. The sample is drawn from a study of T cell repertoires in cytomegalovirus infection. Study summary: An indication of both CMV infection and matching HLA type came from public TCR beta signatures.

TCRdb re-analysed the reads in MiXCR, keeping a single row per CDR3 protein. The profile shows around 280,000 distinct CDR3 sequences, around 10% of them singletons. The CDR3 consists of 19 residues. The V gene end was trimmed by 2 bases and the J gene end by 6 bases; junction bases not matched to a gene: 11. Germline-derived CDR1 and CDR2 are SGHTA and FQGNSA. Sequenced material: PBMCs. This receptor was taken from a human donor in good health (CMV status not recorded). Some clones in this sample may be carry-over from other donors' samples. The chain carries TRBV7-2 and TRBJ2-3; the match to TRBD2 covers 16 bases. The CDR3 nucleotides read TGTGCCAGCAGCTTAACGAGGGGACTAGCGGGGGGGCAGGCTGATACGCAGTATTTT. This translates into CASSLTRGLAGGQADTQYF.